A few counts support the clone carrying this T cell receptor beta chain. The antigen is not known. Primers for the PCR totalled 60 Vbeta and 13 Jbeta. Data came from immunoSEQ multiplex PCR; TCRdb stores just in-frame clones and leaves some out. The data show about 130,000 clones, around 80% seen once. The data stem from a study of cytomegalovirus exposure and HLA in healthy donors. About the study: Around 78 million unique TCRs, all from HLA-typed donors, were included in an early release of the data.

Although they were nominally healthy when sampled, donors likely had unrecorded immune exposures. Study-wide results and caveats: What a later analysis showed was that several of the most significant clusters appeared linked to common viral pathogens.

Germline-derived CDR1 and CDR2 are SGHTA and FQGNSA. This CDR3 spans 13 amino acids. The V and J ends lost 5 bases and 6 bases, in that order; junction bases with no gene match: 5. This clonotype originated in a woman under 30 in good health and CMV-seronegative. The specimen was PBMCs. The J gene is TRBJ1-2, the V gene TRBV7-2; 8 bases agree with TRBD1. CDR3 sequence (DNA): TGTGCCAGCAGCCAGGACAGGGAACATGGCTACACCTTC. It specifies CASSQDREHGYTF. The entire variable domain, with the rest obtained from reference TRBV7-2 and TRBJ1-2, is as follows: GAGVSQSPSNKVTEKGKDVELRCDPISGHTALYWYRQSLGQGLEFLIYFQGNSAPDKSGLPSDRFSAERTGGSVSTLTIQRTQQEDSAVYLCASSQDREHGYTFGSGTRLTVV.